The T cell receptor (beta chain) described here comes from a study of graft-versus-host responses after intestinal transplantation. Study conclusions and caveats: The study found high graft-versus-host to host-versus-graft clonal ratios in allografts of patients with graft-donor T cell macrochimerism. Present in recipient marrow, GvH clones included some that appeared first in ileum or blood.

With 4 bases clipped from V and 8 bases from J, the junction kept 9 bases outside the gene matches. This CDR3 has 15 amino acids. The germline V gene has CDR1 SGHDT and CDR2 YYEEEE. Clones were sequenced by immunoSEQ multiplex PCR, and TCRdb holds only the in-frame ones, with some missing. The repertoire holds roughly 99,000 clones, with approximately 90% as singletons. On this clone: What it binds is not known.

Sequences were derived from unstimulated CD4+ T cells sorted from spleen or lymph node cells, sampled before transplant. V usage is TRBV5-6 and J usage is TRBJ2-1, with 10 bases lining up with TRBD2. The receptor was isolated from a human donor who was the organ donor for an intestinal transplant. The CDR3 nucleotides are TGTGCCAGCAGCGCAAGCGGGGGGGCCTTGTATGAGCAGTTCTTC. It encodes CASSASGGALYEQFF.